This is a list of T cell receptor beta chains from one sample in a study of graft-versus-host responses after intestinal transplantation. Only in-frame clones appear in the TCRdb table, and some are missing; sequencing was by immunoSEQ multiplex PCR. The sample yields 90,000 to 150,000 clones, roughly 95% seen once. Their target antigens are unknown. Sequenced here: unstimulated CD8+ T cells sorted from spleen or lymph node cells, sampled before intestinal transplant. The source is a human donor who received an intestinal transplant. Both conserved end residues are part of each CDR3. The D gene is left open where the match is weak. Clone size is stated in some rows and not others, as once, few, many or a class when expanded.

J gene: TRBJ2-7
clone size: -
CDR3 length: 14
V gene: TRBV25-1
D gene: TRBD2
CDR3 DNA: TGTGCCAGCCACGAAGGCGGGAGAGCCCGGGAGCAGTACTTC
CDR3 protein: CASHEGGRAREQYF

J gene: TRBJ2-7
clone size: -
CDR3 length: 14
V gene: TRBV4-1
D gene: -
CDR3 DNA: TGCGCCAGCAGCCAAACCCCGAGCTCCTACGAGCAGTACTTC
CDR3 protein: CASSQTPSSYEQYF

J gene: TRBJ1-5
clone size: once
CDR3 length: 19
V gene: TRBV2
D gene: -
CDR3 DNA: TGTGCCAGCAGTGAATATCTGGATCAAAGGGGAGTTTCAGGTCAGCCCCAGCATTTT
CDR3 protein: CASSEYLDQRGVSGQPQHF

J gene: TRBJ2-7
clone size: -
CDR3 length: 18
V gene: TRBV28
D gene: TRBD1
CDR3 DNA: TGTGCCAGCATCACCTACTCGAAAGTCCGGGACAGATCCTACGAGCAGTACTTC
CDR3 protein: CASITYSKVRDRSYEQYF

J gene: TRBJ2-1
clone size: -
CDR3 length: 15
V gene: TRBV7-2
D gene: -
CDR3 DNA: TGTGCCAGCAGCTTAGTCCCTAGAATATACGATGAGCAGTTCTTC
CDR3 protein: CASSLVPRIYDEQFF

J gene: TRBJ2-2
clone size: -
CDR3 length: 18
V gene: TRBV13
D gene: -
CDR3 DNA: TGTGCCAGCAGCGGTCGAGGGGAACGTTACGCGAACACCGGGGAGCTGTTTTTT
CDR3 protein: CASSGRGERYANTGELFF

J gene: TRBJ2-7
clone size: -
CDR3 length: 12
V gene: TRBV28
D gene: -
CDR3 DNA: TGTGCCACGGGGGACAGCTCCTACGAGCAGTACTTC
CDR3 protein: CATGDSSYEQYF

J gene: TRBJ2-7
clone size: -
CDR3 length: 12
V gene: TRBV5-6
D gene: -
CDR3 DNA: TGTGCCAGCAGCTTCGGGCCCTCTGAGCAGTACTTC
CDR3 protein: CASSFGPSEQYF

J gene: TRBJ2-7
clone size: once
CDR3 length: 15
V gene: TRBV2
D gene: TRBD2
CDR3 DNA: TGTGCCAGCAGTGAGGTTAGCGGGAGCTCCTACGAGCAGTACTTC
CDR3 protein: CASSEVSGSSYEQYF

J gene: TRBJ1-5
clone size: -
CDR3 length: 13
V gene: TRBV29-1
D gene: -
CDR3 DNA: TGCAGCGTTGATGGGGGCCGGGGTCAGCCCCAGCATTTT
CDR3 protein: CSVDGGRGQPQHF

J gene: TRBJ2-7
clone size: -
CDR3 length: 14
V gene: TRBV4-3
D gene: -
CDR3 DNA: TGCGCCAGCAGCCAAGCCAGCAGCGCCTACGAGCAGTACTTC
CDR3 protein: CASSQASSAYEQYF

J gene: TRBJ2-7
clone size: -
CDR3 length: 13
V gene: TRBV30
D gene: -
CDR3 DNA: TGTGCCTGGAGTCCCCTCAGTCCACACGAGCAGTACTTC
CDR3 protein: CAWSPLSPHEQYF

J gene: TRBJ2-7
clone size: -
CDR3 length: 15
V gene: TRBV27
D gene: -
CDR3 DNA: TGTGCCAGCAGTTTAGGAGGACGTCAAGCCTACGAGCAGTACTTC
CDR3 protein: CASSLGGRQAYEQYF